The 2 T cell receptor beta chains given below trace back to one sample, sequenced in a study of monozygotic twins with inflammatory bowel disease. TCRdb re-called the 5' RACE reads; every CDR3 protein appears as one record, without DNA. Here the sample table reports some 330,000 distinct CDR3 sequences. Sequencing was performed on blood. These receptors came from a human donor with ulcerative colitis or Crohn's disease, or a healthy co-twin of an affected twin (not recorded which).

The chain employs TRBV19 and TRBJ1-1. CDR3 length: 15 residues. Germline V CDR1 and CDR2: LNHDA, SQIVND (reference sequence). CDR3 in amino acids: CASRVGLGGTTEAFF.

This chain links TRBV7-9 with TRBJ1-1. CDR3 length: 17 amino acids. Germline V gene lookup returns CDR1 SEHNR and CDR2 FQNEAQ (reference sequence). CDR3 loop: CASSSAGRISVNTEAFF. The complete variable domain, with remaining parts taken from reference TRBV7-9 and TRBJ1-1, reads DTGVSQNPRHKITKRGQNVTFRCDPISEHNRLYWYRQTLGQGPEFLTYFQNEAQLEKSRLLSDRFSAERPKGSFSTLEIQRTEQGDSAMYLCASSSAGRISVNTEAFFGQGTRLTVV.